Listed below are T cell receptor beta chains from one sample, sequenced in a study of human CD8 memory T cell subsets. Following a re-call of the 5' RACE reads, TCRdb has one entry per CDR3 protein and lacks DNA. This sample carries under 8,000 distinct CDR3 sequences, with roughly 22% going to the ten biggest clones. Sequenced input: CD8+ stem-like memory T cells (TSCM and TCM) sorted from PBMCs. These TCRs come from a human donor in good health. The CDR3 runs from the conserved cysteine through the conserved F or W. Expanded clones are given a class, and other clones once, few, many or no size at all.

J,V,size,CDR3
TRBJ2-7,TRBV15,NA,CATSRDRGSYEQYF
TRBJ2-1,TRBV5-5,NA,CASSPGQPEQFF
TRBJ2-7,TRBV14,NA,CASSPPSGYEQYF
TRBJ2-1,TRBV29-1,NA,CSVTTSGGNNEQFF
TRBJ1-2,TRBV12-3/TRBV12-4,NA,CASSGGTAKGYGYTF
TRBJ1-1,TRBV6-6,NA,CASSYSASGLEGTEAFF
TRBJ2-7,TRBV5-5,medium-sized,CASSLGQGKDEQYF
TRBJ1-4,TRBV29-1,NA,CSAAGTGAFNEKLFF
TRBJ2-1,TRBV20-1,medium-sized,CSANLRGDEQFF
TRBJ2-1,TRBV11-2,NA,CASTTPGGQGTNEQFF
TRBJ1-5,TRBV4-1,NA,CASSAGTEGSNQPQHF
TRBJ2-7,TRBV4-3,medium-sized,CASSQERGSNPPYEQYF
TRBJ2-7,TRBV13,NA,CASSLDGRIDEQYF
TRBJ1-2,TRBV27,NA,CASGRDSLSYGYTF
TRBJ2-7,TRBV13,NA,CASSLAGGSDEQYF
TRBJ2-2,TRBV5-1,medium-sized,CASSLYGEAAGELFF
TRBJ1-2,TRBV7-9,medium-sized,CASSSGTGGNYGYTF
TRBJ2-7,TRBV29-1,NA,CSVVLSGQKQYF
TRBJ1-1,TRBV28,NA,CASSTEYFVYTEAFF